This record covers a single T cell receptor beta chain. This clone was picked up one time. This receptor's antigen is unknown. No quality values exist for individual bases; no much larger clone is one base distant. The library was built by means of the immunoSEQ multiplex PCR assay. The multiplex PCR relied on a mix of 60 forward primers for TCR Vbeta segments and 13 reverse primers for TCR Jbeta segments. The CDR3 region of rearranged TCR beta genes was amplified from genomic DNA with a multiplex PCR assay. Amplified TCR beta libraries were sequenced as 87-base-pair reads on the Illumina HiSeq System. Concerning the study's data processing: A later analysis counted some 80 million unique TCR beta chains across the 500 to 850 repertoires, and approximately 11 million of these chains were shared by at least two donors. Raw reads were error-corrected and collapsed into unique sequences with a nearest-neighbor algorithm that merged closely related sequences to remove PCR and sequencing errors. V, D and J gene segments were assigned by aligning CDR3 sequences to IMGT reference sequences. Each retained sequence needed at least a six-nucleotide match to both a V gene segment and a J gene segment. A rearrangement counted as productive if the CDR3 had no stop codons and remained in frame with V and J, and every other rearrangement counted as non-productive. CDR3 was defined by IMGT convention, running from the second conserved V-encoded cysteine to the conserved J-encoded phenylalanine. The earlier analysis of a few hundred of the donors excluded any sequence lacking an unambiguous match to a single V gene segment. An earlier analysis of fewer than 750 of the donors called V segments functional above 56.7% productive rearrangements and segregating when the between-donor standard deviation exceeded 5%. A statistical classification framework was built for diagnosing cytomegalovirus status from the catalog of TCR beta chain sequences. In a later analysis, TCR nucleotide sequences were compared against IMGT/GENE-DB human TR gene sequences so that V and J genes could be assigned. In a later analysis, CDR3 sequences and most-parsimonious VDJ recombination scenarios were assigned using the TCRdist pipeline. In a later analysis, every TCR beta chain was defined by the combination of its CDR3 amino acid sequence and its V-gene family, and reads without a unique V-gene family were dropped. A later analysis removed 592 highly shared, low-generation-probability nucleotide sequences to deal with suspected cross-contamination and a sequencing artifact. For each public chain, a later analysis derived a clonal expansion index from normalized ranks of inferred template counts within each repertoire. A later analysis computed generation probabilities with a VDJ recombination model fitted to out-of-frame rearrangements, and checked the results against IGoR. In a later analysis, TCR-TCR, TCR-HLA and TCR-CMV co-occurrence was scored with hypergeometric tests, and a repertoire-size bias correction was applied to TCR pairs. In a later analysis, false discovery rates were estimated by permuting HLA or CMV assignments 20 times. In a later analysis, co-occurring TCRs were grouped with DBSCAN, and TCRdist sequence similarity was added when clustering was performed within HLA-allele-positive subsets. Co-occurrence clustering excluded repertoires with fewer than 30,000 or more than 120,000 public chains, plus five with anomalous nucleotide sharing. Sourced from immuneACCESS, this table was stored by TCRdb with only in-frame sequences that have V and J called. A share of the clones is absent; for the studies checked, an unresolved V gene accounts for under half, and the remainder has no known explanation. V and J calls and clone size are given by that table; D and trimming were obtained from the DNA. Counted in this sample were under 140,000 clones; approximately 78% of them appeared once. Of the sample, under 1.5% is held by the ten largest clones.

Taken from cysteine to phenylalanine, the CDR3 has 12 residues. Solely the CDR3 DNA is kept, with 36 bases framed from the first base. Trimming accounts for 3 bases at V and 11 bases at J, while the number of junction bases matched to no gene is 5. For CDR1 and CDR2, the germline V gene lists SGDLS and YYNGEE. The cohort was made up of approximately 700 healthy bone marrow donors. At the time of sampling, all cohort members were nominally healthy, though unrecorded immune exposures were likely present. The donor tested CMV seronegative, placing the donor among the 350 to 400 seronegative members of the cohort. A peripheral blood sample was provided by each donor, and peripheral blood mononuclear cells were used for TCR beta sequencing. The Qiagen DNeasy Blood Extraction Kit was used to extract genomic DNA from the blood cell samples. The record originates from a study of cytomegalovirus exposure and HLA in healthy donors (dated by TCRdb to about 2017). Concerning the study at large: An earlier analysis of about 530 of the donors reported about 260 Gb of sequence data and some 110 million unique TCR beta sequences obtained from around 170 million T cells. To predict cytomegalovirus infection status, the study brought together high-throughput TCR immunosequencing, statistical association of individual TCRs with disease status, and machine learning. Using immunosequencing, the study profiled T cell repertoires from roughly 650 subjects and related those repertoires to cytomegalovirus serostatus. Because of strong linkage in the cohort, 4 to 6 DR-DQ haplotypes were treated as single units for association and clustering. The number of donors typed differed by locus, with 629-630 for A, B, C, DRB1 and DQB1, 522 for DQA1, 600 to 610 for DPA1, and some 450 for DPB1. Genome-wide SNP genotypes for about 65% of the 666 donors were used in a later genetic analysis, which treated that subset as a discovery cohort. To study patterns of TCR occurrence, a later analysis re-analyzed previously published TCR beta repertoires from several hundred donors and added high-resolution HLA genotyping. To decide whether each TCR beta V gene segment behaved as functional or pseudogenic, an earlier analysis of 587 of the donors relied on high-throughput TCR beta sequencing. Along with the roughly 610-subject first cohort, a separate validation cohort of over a hundred different subjects was used. Every discovery cohort repertoire had been produced on one sequencing platform. Donor age, sex, ethnicity and CMV serostatus were compiled together with the repertoire data. Rather than drawing on any new phenotypic data, the later analysis identified candidate immune exposures from TCR beta sequences and the way those sequences occurred across donors. HLA typing included class I and class II loci at four-digit resolution. Approximately 300 gigabases of sequencing data and approximately 80 million unique TCR sequences were included in an early release covering 500 to 750 HLA-typed donors. The aim of the study was to test whether cataloging public T cell receptors could identify signatures of past pathogen exposure. Of the roughly 400 genotyped donors, about 80% fell in the genetic ancestry cluster associated with self-reported Caucasian donors. On average, approximately 250,000 unique TCR beta nucleotide sequences were sequenced per donor among several hundred genotyped donors of the cohort, with approximately 18% of those sequences being non-productive. What the authors observed across the whole study: A further reported finding was that TCR beta sequences accurately predicted the HLA-A and HLA-B alleles for most subjects in the first cohort. In vitro tests confirmed that a few of the cytomegalovirus-associated TCR beta chains recognize cytomegalovirus antigens. While some public TCRs were present in many individuals, most TCR sequences turned up only very rarely across donors. A later analysis found that HLA-associated TCR beta chains were more clonally expanded and had lower generation probabilities than equally common non-associated chains. The authors suggested that the approach could potentially be extended to other disease states and immunological phenotypes. Roughly uniform sequencing depth across donors was assumed in presence/absence analyses, although this assumption may not hold. A later genetic analysis associated a missense DCLRE1C variant with V-gene and J-gene trimming of TCR beta chains, and an independent cohort replicated the association. Some IMGT-functional V segments, including TRBV6-2 and TRBV6-3, could not be told apart with the 87-base-pair reads, so those segments were excluded. For the cohort, immune exposure information was limited to CMV serostatus. HLA typing was unavailable for some donors at each locus, so association tests used only the typed subset. Broadly in line with IMGT annotations, most TCR beta V segments showed up in productive rearrangements about 87% or about 30% of the time in an earlier analysis of several hundred of the donors. Specific HLA alleles were associated with 16,951 TCR beta sequences at a false discovery rate of 0.05 in a later analysis. Because counts were too low, 15 to 20 rarely observed V segments, including chromosome 9 orphons, were excluded from the earlier analysis of several hundred of the donors. The study gave a list of about 150 TCR beta chains associated with cytomegalovirus. According to a later analysis, most CMV-associated TCR beta chains appeared to be HLA-restricted, and the HLA associations seemed to be driven largely by CMV exposure. A cluster of highly shared sequence variants was judged likely to represent a technical artifact of the sequencing pipeline. Correlated functional status among segregating V segments might reflect linkage disequilibrium, but an unknown experimental factor could not be ruled out. The classifier was reported to diagnose cytomegalovirus status with high specificity and sensitivity in both the original cohort and the validation cohort. Strong co-occurrence of HLA alleles, especially DR and DQ, made assigning TCR associations to individual alleles difficult. Several of the top co-occurrence clusters appeared to be linked to parvovirus B19, influenza, CMV and Epstein-Barr virus, according to a later analysis. This cohort had only TCR beta chains sequenced, and the lack of alpha or paired-chain data limited which features could be detected. In a later analysis, TCR association rates were found to vary across HLA loci, with the most associated TCRs seen for DRB1 alleles and the fewest for HLA-C alleles. In a later genetic analysis, fewer N-insertions in productive TCRs were reported among donors in an Asian-associated ancestry cluster than the roughly 700-donor mean.

Recombination joined TRBV9 with TRBJ1-3; TRBD1 fits 7 bases in the junction. What was sequenced was PBMCs. The sequence came from a woman aged 25 to 39 in good health and CMV-seronegative. For the CDR3, the sequence is CASSAEDRAIYF. DNA sequence: TGTGCCAGCAGCGCAGAAGACAGGGCCATATATTTT.